This T cell receptor (beta chain) was recovered during a study of spatial heterogeneity in lung cancer. CDR1 is SQVTM and CDR2 is ANQGSEA in the germline V gene. The V end was cut by 7 bases, the J end by 5 bases, with 15 bases between. CDR3 length equals 13 residues. This clonotype was observed a handful of times. Indicated time point: sample taken at primary tumor resection. Untreated early-stage non-small cell lung cancer patients, 65 to 90 in total, were the donors. Via MiXCR, TCRdb re-called the 5' RACE reads, giving one row per CDR3 protein. This sample has tens of thousands of distinct CDR3 sequences, with approximately 12% found just once.

The chain links TRBV29-1 to TRBJ1-5, with TRBD1 as a possible D gene (5 bases). The sample in question was PBMCs, obtained at surgery. The TCR originated in a male donor with early-stage non-small cell lung cancer. CDR3 in amino acids: CSARRGADQPQHF. In DNA form, the CDR3 reads TGCAGCGCCCGTCGAGGGGCAGATCAGCCCCAGCATTTT.